This TCR beta chain was identified during a study of blood T cell repertoires in COVID-19. Across the whole study: Whether acute or convalescent, the COVID-19 samples came from the United States, Italy and Spain.

Looked up from germline, CDR1 is SGDLS and CDR2 is YYNGEE. This CDR3 contains 16 residues. The V gene end was trimmed by 4 bases and the J gene end by 5 bases; junction bases not matched to a gene: 12. The table came from immunoSEQ multiplex PCR; TCRdb's copy has only in-frame clones and leaves some out. Altogether just under 75,000 clones are present, over 70% being singletons, with the ten largest covering about 2.5%. This chain links TRBV9 with TRBJ2-5; 9 bases agree with TRBD2. The sequencing sample was made of peripheral blood. This receptor was taken from an older man with active or convalescent COVID-19. Written as DNA, the CDR3 is TGTGCCAGCAGCACTGGATTGCGGGAGGGCCGCGAGACCCAGTACTTC. It encodes CASSTGLREGRETQYF.